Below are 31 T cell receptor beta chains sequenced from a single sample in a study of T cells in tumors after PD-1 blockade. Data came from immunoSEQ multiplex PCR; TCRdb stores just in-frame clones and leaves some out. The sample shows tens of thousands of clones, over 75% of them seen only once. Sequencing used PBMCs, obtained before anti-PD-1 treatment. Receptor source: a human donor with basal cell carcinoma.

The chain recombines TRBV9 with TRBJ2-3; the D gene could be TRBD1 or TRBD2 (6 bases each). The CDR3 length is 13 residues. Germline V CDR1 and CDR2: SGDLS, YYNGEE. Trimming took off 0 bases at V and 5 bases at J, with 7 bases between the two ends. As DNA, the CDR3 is TGTGCCAGCAGCGTAGAGGGGGGAGATACGCAGTATTTT. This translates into CASSVEGGDTQYF. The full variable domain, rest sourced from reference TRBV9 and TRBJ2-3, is DSGVTQTPKHLITATGQRVTLRCSPRSGDLSVYWYQQSLDQGLQFLIQYYNGEERAKGNILERFSAQQFPDLHSELNLSSLELGDSALYFCASSVEGGDTQYFGPGTRLTVL.

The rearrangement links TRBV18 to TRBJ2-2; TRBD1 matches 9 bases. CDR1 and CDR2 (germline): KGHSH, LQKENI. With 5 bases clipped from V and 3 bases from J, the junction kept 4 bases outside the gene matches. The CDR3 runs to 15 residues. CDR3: CASSGTGPDTGELFF. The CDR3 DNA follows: TGTGCCAGCTCAGGGACAGGGCCTGACACCGGGGAGCTGTTTTTT.

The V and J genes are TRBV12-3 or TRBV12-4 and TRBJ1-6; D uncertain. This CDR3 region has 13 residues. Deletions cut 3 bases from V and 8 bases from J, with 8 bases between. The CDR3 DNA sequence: TGTGCCAGCAGTTTTCGGAAAGATTCACCCCTCCACTTT. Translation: CASSFRKDSPLHF.

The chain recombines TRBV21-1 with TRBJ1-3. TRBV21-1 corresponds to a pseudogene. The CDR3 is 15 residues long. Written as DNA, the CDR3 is TGTGCCAGCAGCAAAGCGCGGGGGTTTGGAAACACCATATATTTT. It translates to CASSKARGFGNTIYF.

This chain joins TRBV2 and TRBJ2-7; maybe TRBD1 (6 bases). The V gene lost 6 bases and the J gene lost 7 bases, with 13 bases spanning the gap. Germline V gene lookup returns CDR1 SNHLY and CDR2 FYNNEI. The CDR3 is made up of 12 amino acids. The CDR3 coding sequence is TGTGCCAGCAGAGAAACAGGGAAGGAGCAGTACTTC. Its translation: CASRETGKEQYF.

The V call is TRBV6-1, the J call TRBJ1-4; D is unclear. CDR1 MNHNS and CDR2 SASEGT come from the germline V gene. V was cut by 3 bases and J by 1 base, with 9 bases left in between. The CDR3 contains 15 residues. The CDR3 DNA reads TGTGCCAGCAGTGATGGGTTAAAAACTAATGAAAAACTGTTTTTT. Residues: CASSDGLKTNEKLFF.

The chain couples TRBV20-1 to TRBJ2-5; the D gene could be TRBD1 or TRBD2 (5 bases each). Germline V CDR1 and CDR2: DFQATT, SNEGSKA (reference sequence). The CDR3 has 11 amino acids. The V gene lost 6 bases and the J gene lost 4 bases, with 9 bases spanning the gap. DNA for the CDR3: TGCAGTGCGGAGAGGGGAGAGACCCAGTACTTC. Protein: CSAERGETQYF.

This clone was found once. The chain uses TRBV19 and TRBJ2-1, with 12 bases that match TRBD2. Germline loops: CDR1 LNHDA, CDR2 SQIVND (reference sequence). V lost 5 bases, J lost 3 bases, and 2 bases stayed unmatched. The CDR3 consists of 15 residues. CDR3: CASSELAGGYNEQFF. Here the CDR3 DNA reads TGTGCCAGTAGTGAACTAGCGGGGGGCTACAATGAGCAGTTCTTC. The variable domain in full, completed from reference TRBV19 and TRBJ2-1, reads DGGITQSPKYLFRKEGQNVTLSCEQNLNHDAMYWYRQDPGQGLRLIYYSQIVNDFQKGDIAEGYSVSREKKESFPLTVTSAQKNPTAFYLCASSELAGGYNEQFFGPGTRLTVL.

The CDR3 reads CASSLASGLGAGNTIYF. The CDR3 DNA reads as TGTGCCAGCAGCTTAGCCTCGGGACTGGGAGCTGGAAACACCATATATTTT. This sequence joins TRBV7-6 and TRBJ1-3; D perhaps matches TRBD1 (5 bases). Trimming stripped 0 bases from V and 2 bases from J, with 14 bases between. The CDR3 spans 17 residues. Germline values: CDR1 SGHVS, CDR2 FNYEAQ.

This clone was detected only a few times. CDR3 nucleotides: TGTGCCAGCAGCTTCCAAGTCGGGGGTGCCACTAACACTGAAGCTTTCTTT. Translated: CASSFQVGGATNTEAFF. The J gene is TRBJ1-1, the V gene TRBV13; D perhaps matches TRBD1 (5 bases). The CDR3 is made up of 17 amino acids. V lost 3 bases and J 2 bases, leaving 19 bases between the germline ends. Germline CDR1 and CDR2: PRHDT and FYEKMQ (reference sequence).

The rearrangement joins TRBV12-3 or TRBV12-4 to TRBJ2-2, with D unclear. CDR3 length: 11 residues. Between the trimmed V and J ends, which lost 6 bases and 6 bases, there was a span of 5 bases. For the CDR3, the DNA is TGTGCCAGCAGCTTATCCGGGGAGCTGTTTTTT. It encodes CASSLSGELFF.

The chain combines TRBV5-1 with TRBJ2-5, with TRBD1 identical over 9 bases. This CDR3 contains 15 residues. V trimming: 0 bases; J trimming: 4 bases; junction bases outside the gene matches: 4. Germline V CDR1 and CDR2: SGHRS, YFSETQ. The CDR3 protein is CASSLVGQGTETQYF. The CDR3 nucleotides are TGCGCCAGCAGCTTGGTTGGACAGGGGACAGAGACCCAGTACTTC.

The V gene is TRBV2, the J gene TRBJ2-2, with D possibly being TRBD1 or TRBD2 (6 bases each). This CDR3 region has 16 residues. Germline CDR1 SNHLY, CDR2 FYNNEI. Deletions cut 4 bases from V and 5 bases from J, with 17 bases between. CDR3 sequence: CASSVDGGPGTGELFF. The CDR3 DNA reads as TGTGCCAGCAGTGTGGATGGGGGGCCGGGTACCGGGGAGCTGTTTTTT.

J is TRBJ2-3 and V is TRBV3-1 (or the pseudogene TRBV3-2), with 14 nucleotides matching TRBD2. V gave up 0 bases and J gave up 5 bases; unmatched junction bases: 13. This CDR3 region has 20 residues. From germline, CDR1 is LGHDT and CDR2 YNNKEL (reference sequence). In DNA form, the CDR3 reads TGTGCCAGCAGCCAAGAAGCGGGGACTAGCGGGGGAATACCTGGAGATACGCAGTATTTT. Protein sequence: CASSQEAGTSGGIPGDTQYF.

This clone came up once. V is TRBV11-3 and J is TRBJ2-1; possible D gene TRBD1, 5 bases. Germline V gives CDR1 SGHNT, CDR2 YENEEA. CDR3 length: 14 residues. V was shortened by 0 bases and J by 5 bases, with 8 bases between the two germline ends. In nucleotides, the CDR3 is TGTGCCAGCAGCTTAGATCAGGGAAACAATGAGCAGTTCTTC. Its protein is CASSLDQGNNEQFF.

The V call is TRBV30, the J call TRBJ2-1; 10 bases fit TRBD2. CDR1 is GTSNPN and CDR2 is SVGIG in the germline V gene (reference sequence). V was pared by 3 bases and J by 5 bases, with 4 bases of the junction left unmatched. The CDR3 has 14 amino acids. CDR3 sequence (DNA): TGTGCCTGGAGAAGAGCGGGGGGGAACAATGAGCAGTTCTTC. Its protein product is CAWRRAGGNNEQFF. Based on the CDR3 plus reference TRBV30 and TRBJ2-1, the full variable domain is SQTIHQWPATLVQPVGSPLSLECTVEGTSNPNLYWYRQAAGRGLQLLFYSVGIGQISSEVPQNLSASRPQDRQFILSSKKLLLSDSGFYLCAWRRAGGNNEQFFGPGTRLTVL.

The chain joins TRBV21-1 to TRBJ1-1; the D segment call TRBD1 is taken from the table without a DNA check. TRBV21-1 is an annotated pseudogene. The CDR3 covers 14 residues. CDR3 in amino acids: CASISGQGRPEAFF. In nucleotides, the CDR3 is TGTGCCAGCATCTCCGGACAGGGGCGGCCTGAAGCTTTCTTT.

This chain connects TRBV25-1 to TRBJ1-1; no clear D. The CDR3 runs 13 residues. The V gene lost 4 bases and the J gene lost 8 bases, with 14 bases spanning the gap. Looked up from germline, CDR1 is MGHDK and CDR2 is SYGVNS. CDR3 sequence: CASSGLPKREAFF. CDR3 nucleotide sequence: TGTGCCAGCAGTGGCCTTCCAAAACGGGAAGCTTTCTTT.

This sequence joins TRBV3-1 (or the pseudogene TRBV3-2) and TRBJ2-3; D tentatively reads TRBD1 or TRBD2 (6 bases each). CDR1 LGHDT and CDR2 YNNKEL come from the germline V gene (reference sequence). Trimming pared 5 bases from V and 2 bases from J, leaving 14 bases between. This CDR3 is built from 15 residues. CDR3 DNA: TGTGCCAGCAGCGCCCCCAGGGGACTCACAGATACGCAGTATTTT. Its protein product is CASSAPRGLTDTQYF.

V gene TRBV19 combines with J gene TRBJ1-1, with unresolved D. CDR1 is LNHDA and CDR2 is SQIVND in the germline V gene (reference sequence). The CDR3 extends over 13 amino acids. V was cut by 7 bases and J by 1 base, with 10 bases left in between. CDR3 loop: CASKDGKNTEAFF. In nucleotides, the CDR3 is TGTGCCAGTAAAGACGGGAAGAACACTGAAGCTTTCTTT.

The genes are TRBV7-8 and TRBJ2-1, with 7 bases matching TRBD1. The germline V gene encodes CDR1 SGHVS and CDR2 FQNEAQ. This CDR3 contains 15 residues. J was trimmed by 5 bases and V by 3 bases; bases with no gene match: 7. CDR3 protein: CASSFMDRSHNEQFF. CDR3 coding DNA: TGTGCCAGCAGCTTCATGGACAGGTCCCACAATGAGCAGTTCTTC.

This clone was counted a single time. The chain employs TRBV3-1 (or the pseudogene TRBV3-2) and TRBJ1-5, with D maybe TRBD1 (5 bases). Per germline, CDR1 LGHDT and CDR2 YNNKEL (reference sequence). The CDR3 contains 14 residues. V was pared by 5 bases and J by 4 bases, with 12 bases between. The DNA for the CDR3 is TGTGCCAGCAGCAGGGGACGAGGGAATCAGCCCCAGCATTTT. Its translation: CASSRGRGNQPQHF.

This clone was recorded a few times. The CDR3 region is CATQGGQGLGGYGYTF. As DNA, the CDR3 is TGTGCCACCCAAGGGGGACAGGGCTTAGGTGGCTATGGCTACACCTTC. The genes are TRBV19 and TRBJ1-2; 9 bases fit TRBD1. V shed 10 bases and J 4 bases; nucleotides not matched to a gene: 16. The CDR3 extends over 16 amino acids. The V gene's germline CDR1 is LNHDA and CDR2 SQIVND (reference sequence).

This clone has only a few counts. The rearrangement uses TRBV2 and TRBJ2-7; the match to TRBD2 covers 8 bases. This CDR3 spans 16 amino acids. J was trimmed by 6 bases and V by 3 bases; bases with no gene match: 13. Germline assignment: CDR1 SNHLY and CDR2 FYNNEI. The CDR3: CASSDRWGSGDPEQYF. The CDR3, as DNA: TGTGCCAGCAGTGATCGGTGGGGTAGCGGGGACCCCGAGCAGTACTTC.

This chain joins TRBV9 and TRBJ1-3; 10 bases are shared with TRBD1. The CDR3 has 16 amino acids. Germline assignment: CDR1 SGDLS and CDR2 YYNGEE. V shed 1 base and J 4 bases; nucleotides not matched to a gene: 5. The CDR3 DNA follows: TGTGCCAGCAGCGTATTGACAGGGGGCTCGGGAAACACCATATATTTT. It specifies CASSVLTGGSGNTIYF.

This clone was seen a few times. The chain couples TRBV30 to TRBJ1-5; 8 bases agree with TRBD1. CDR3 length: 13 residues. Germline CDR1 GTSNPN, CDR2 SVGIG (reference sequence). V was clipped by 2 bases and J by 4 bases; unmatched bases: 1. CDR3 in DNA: TGTGCCTGGAGTCGACAGGGGAATCAGCCCCAGCATTTT. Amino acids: CAWSRQGNQPQHF.

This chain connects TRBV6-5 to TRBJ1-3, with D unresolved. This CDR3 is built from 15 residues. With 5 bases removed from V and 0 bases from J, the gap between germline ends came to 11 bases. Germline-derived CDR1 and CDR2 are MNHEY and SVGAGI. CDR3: CASSLTDLSGNTIYF. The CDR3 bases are TGTGCCAGCAGTCTGACGGATCTCTCTGGAAACACCATATATTTT.

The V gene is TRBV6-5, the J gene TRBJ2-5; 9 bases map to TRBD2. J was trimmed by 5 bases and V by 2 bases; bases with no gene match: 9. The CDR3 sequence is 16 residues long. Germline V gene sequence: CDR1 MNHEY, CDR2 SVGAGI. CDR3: CASSYTSGPAGETQYF. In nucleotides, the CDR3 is TGTGCCAGCAGTTACACTAGCGGGCCCGCCGGGGAGACCCAGTACTTC.

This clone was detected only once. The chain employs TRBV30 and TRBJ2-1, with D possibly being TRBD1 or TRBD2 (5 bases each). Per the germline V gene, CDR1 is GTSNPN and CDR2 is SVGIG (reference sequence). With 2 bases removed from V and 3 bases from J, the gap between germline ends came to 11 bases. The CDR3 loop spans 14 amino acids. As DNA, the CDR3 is TGTGCCTGGAGTTCCGGGACCATCTACAATGAGCAGTTCTTC. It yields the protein CAWSSGTIYNEQFF. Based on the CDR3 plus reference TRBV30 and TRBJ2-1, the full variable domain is SQTIHQWPATLVQPVGSPLSLECTVEGTSNPNLYWYRQAAGRGLQLLFYSVGIGQISSEVPQNLSASRPQDRQFILSSKKLLLSDSGFYLCAWSSGTIYNEQFFGPGTRLTVL.

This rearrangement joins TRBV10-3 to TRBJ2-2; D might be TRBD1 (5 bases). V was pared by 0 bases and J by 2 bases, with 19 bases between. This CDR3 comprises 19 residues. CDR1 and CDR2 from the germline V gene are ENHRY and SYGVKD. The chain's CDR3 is CAISESIGAAGQNTGELFF. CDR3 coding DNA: TGTGCCATCAGTGAGTCGATTGGGGCAGCAGGCCAAAACACCGGGGAGCTGTTTTTT.

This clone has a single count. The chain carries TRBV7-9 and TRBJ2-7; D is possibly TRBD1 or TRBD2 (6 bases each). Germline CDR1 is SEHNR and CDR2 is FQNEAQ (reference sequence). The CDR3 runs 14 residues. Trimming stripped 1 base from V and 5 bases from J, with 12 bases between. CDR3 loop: CASSLVSGAHEQYF. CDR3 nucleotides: TGTGCCAGCAGCTTAGTATCGGGGGCCCACGAGCAGTACTTC.